This T cell receptor beta chain was found in a study of metastatic and nonmetastatic thyroid tumors. Study-wide points: Malignant thyroid tumors reportedly had TCR beta diversity that was significantly higher than in benign nodules, in blood and tumor.

The sample holds a few counts of this clone. The antigen remains unidentified. In the original processing: A classifier of distant metastasis in papillary thyroid cancer was built from CDR3 differences (across clinicopathological groups). TCRdb reanalyzed the PCR reads with MiXCR. These V and J calls derive from TCRdb rather than the authors' analysis. This table holds some 20,000 clones, about 10% found once. CDR3 length: 15 residues. CDR1 and CDR2 from the germline V gene are MNHEY and SVGEGT. V shed 0 bases and J shed 0 bases, with 7 bases lying between them. Thyroid surgery took place with no prior treatment in any patient.

The sequencing sample was made of blood. V usage is TRBV6-2 or TRBV6-3 and J usage is TRBJ2-3; D not resolved. The sequence came from a female donor with papillary thyroid cancer or a benign thyroid nodule (not recorded which). Some clones in this sample may be carry-over from other donors' samples. The DNA of the CDR3 is TGTGCCAGCAGTTACTCTAGCTTGAGCACAGATACGCAGTATTTT. Translating gives CASSYSSLSTDTQYF.